The rows below give T cell receptor beta chains drawn from one sample of a study of blood T cell repertoires in COVID-19. Clones were read by immunoSEQ multiplex PCR, and TCRdb kept only the in-frame ones, dropping some. Here the sample spans fewer than 350,000 clones, approximately 81% being singletons. Input material: PBMCs or T cells enriched from blood (not recorded which). The receptors shown here come from a woman in her 30s who had been exposed to COVID-19. Both conserved end residues are part of each CDR3. The D gene is left open where the match is weak. Rows give clone size only sometimes, using once, few, many, or a class for an expanded clone.

d_call: TRBD2
v_call: TRBV6-8
j_call: TRBJ2-1
clone_size: NA
cdr3_aa: CASRCSGVYFGNEQFF
cdr3_nt: TGTGCCAGCAGATGTAGCGGGGTGTACTTCGGGAATGAGCAGTTCTTC

d_call: TRBD1
v_call: TRBV28
j_call: TRBJ1-6
clone_size: NA
cdr3_aa: CASSRTGKSPLHF
cdr3_nt: TGTGCCAGCAGCCGGACAGGGAAATCCCCCCTCCACTTT

d_call: TRBD2
v_call: TRBV7-3
j_call: TRBJ2-1
clone_size: NA
cdr3_aa: CASSLIAGVGNEQFF
cdr3_nt: TGTGCCAGCAGCTTAATAGCGGGAGTGGGCAATGAGCAGTTCTTC

d_call: NA
v_call: TRBV5-6
j_call: TRBJ2-7
clone_size: once
cdr3_aa: CASSLAVAIPAYEQYF
cdr3_nt: TGTGCCAGCAGCTTGGCCGTCGCGATACCGGCCTACGAGCAGTACTTC

d_call: NA
v_call: TRBV7-2
j_call: TRBJ1-5
clone_size: NA
cdr3_aa: CASSSTVSNQPQHF
cdr3_nt: TGTGCCAGCAGCTCGACAGTTAGCAATCAGCCCCAGCATTTT

d_call: NA
v_call: TRBV7-2
j_call: TRBJ2-2
clone_size: once
cdr3_aa: CASSLLRLANTGELFF
cdr3_nt: TGTGCCAGCAGCTTACTTAGACTAGCGAACACCGGGGAGCTGTTTTTT

d_call: NA
v_call: TRBV9
j_call: TRBJ2-7
clone_size: NA
cdr3_aa: CASSPNLASYEQYF
cdr3_nt: TGTGCCAGCAGCCCGAACCTGGCTTCTTACGAGCAGTACTTC

d_call: NA
v_call: TRBV28
j_call: TRBJ2-7
clone_size: NA
cdr3_aa: CASGGSSGKREQYF
cdr3_nt: TGTGCCAGCGGAGGATCATCTGGGAAGCGCGAGCAGTACTTC

d_call: NA
v_call: TRBV5-6
j_call: TRBJ2-3
clone_size: NA
cdr3_aa: CASSGNGGLSTDTQYF
cdr3_nt: TGTGCCAGCAGCGGAAACGGGGGACTCTCCACAGATACGCAGTATTTT

d_call: NA
v_call: TRBV5-4
j_call: TRBJ2-1
clone_size: NA
cdr3_aa: CASSVGLAASSYNEQFF
cdr3_nt: TGTGCCAGCAGCGTTGGATTAGCGGCTAGCTCCTACAATGAGCAGTTCTTC